The clone carrying this T cell receptor beta chain was recorded a few times. Antigen: not known. The CDR3 sequence is 13 residues long. The ends were cut back, 4 bases at V and 4 bases at J, with 12 bases in the middle. CDR1 is SGDLS, CDR2 YYNGEE, per germline. This sample stems from a study of post-analysis software for immune sequencing data. Study results and caveats: Roughly 5 TRBV segments (TRBV5-6, TRBV5-1 and TRBV20-1 among them) occurred more frequently in patients than in controls.

Unique molecular identifiers featured in each of the TCR beta cDNA libraries. TCRdb reanalysed the PCR reads using MiXCR and keeps one entry per CDR3 protein. The data contain about 540,000 distinct CDR3 sequences, 34% of them singletons. The sequence was obtained from a girl between 2 and 17 years old with multiple sclerosis. J is TRBJ2-7 and V is TRBV9; D not certain. Sequencing was performed on blood. The CDR3 DNA reads TGTGCCAGCAGCCTCAGTGGGCGATACGAGCAGTACTTC. Its protein product is CASSLSGRYEQYF.